Below are 5 T cell receptor beta chains sequenced from a single sample in a study of PD-1 blockade in mismatch repair-deficient tumors. Profiling relied on immunoSEQ multiplex PCR, and the TCRdb table lists in-frame clones only, not all of them. The sample has around 130,000 clones, more than 70% seen once. The sample here was peripheral blood, taken roughly 67 weeks after starting pembrolizumab. The receptors derive from an adult with mismatch repair-deficient cancer.

The chain has TRBV6-4 and TRBJ2-6; a weak D match, TRBD1 (6 bases). There are 17 residues in the CDR3. Trimming removed 5 bases at V and 1 base at J, with 15 bases between. Germline V lookup: CDR1 MRHNA, CDR2 SNTAGT. This chain's CDR3 is CASSKQGWFSGANVLTF. The DNA of the CDR3 is TGTGCCAGCAGTAAACAGGGTTGGTTTTCTGGGGCCAACGTCCTGACTTTC.

V gene TRBV6-5 combines with J gene TRBJ1-5; D is ambiguous. CDR3 size: 15 residues. Trimming took off 0 bases at V and 1 base at J, with 7 bases between the two ends. Germline CDR1 reads MNHEY; CDR2 reads SVGAGI. CDR3 sequence: CASSYSGRSNQPQHF. CDR3 bases: TGTGCCAGCAGTTACTCGGGCAGAAGCAATCAGCCCCAGCATTTT.

On this clone: The sample carries other DNA sequences with the same CDR3. The rearrangement links TRBV6-4 to TRBJ2-3; 9 bases agree with TRBD1. Unmatched junction bases numbered 8, after V lost 5 bases and J lost 2 bases. Germline CDR1 and CDR2: MRHNA and SNTAGT. This CDR3 contains 16 residues. This CDR3 reads CASSLRQGGTTDTQYF. As DNA, the CDR3 is TGTGCCAGCAGTCTACGACAGGGGGGCACCACAGATACGCAGTATTTT.

This clone was picked up one time. The gene calls are TRBV19 and TRBJ2-5, with 9 bases identical to TRBD2. The CDR3 spans 17 residues. Trimming cost V 4 bases and J 5 bases; bases outside gene matches: 14. CDR1 is LNHDA, CDR2 SQIVND, per germline (reference sequence). DNA for the CDR3: TGTGCCAGTAGTACGTGGTTCGGCGGGAGGGCCTCGGAGACCCAGTACTTC. It specifies CASSTWFGGRASETQYF.

The V and J genes are TRBV5-1 and TRBJ1-1, with 7 bases that match TRBD1. After removal of 4 bases from V and 9 bases from J, the junction contained 9 bases not matched to a gene. Looked up from germline, CDR1 is SGHRS and CDR2 is YFSETQ. The CDR3 totals 13 residues. CDR3 region: CASSPNRGGKAFF. CDR3 nucleotide sequence: TGCGCCAGCAGCCCCAACAGGGGTGGCAAAGCTTTCTTT. The variable domain in full, completed from reference TRBV5-1 and TRBJ1-1, reads KAGVTQTPRYLIKTRGQQVTLSCSPISGHRSVSWYQQTPGQGLQFLFEYFSETQRNKGNFPGRFSGRQFSNSRSEMNVSTLELGDSALYLCASSPNRGGKAFFGQGTRLTVV.